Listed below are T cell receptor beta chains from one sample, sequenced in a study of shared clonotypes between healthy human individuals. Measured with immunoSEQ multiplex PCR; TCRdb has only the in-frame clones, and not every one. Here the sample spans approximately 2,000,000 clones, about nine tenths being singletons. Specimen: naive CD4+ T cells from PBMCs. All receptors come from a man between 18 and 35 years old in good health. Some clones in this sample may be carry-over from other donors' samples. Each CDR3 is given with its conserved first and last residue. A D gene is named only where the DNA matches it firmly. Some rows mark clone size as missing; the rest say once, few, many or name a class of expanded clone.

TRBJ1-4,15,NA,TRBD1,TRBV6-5,CASSYRDRGSLELFF,TGTGCCAGCAGTTACCGGGACAGGGGAAGTTTGGAACTGTTTTTT
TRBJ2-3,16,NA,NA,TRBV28,CASSLAGRAGTDTQYF,TGTGCCAGCAGTTTGGCCGGCCGTGCGGGCACAGATACGCAGTATTTT
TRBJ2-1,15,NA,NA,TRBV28,CASSVSGTPYNEQFF,TGTGCCAGCAGCGTGAGCGGTACCCCCTACAATGAGCAGTTCTTC
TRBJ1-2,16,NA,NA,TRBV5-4,CASSFGGIRSDYGYTF,TGTGCCAGCAGCTTCGGGGGGATTCGGTCGGACTATGGCTACACCTTC
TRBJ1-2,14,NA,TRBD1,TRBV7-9,CASSLRQGNYGYTF,TGTGCCAGCAGTCTCCGACAGGGGAACTATGGCTACACCTTC
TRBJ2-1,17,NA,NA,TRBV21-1,CASTQRVTSGRAYEQFF,TGTGCCAGCACCCAGAGGGTCACTAGCGGGAGGGCCTATGAGCAGTTCTTC
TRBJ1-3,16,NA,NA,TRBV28,CASSPPSAGAGNTIYF,TGTGCCAGCAGTCCCCCCTCCGCGGGGGCTGGAAACACCATATATTTT
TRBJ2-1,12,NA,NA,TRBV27,CASSFSSDEQFF,TGTGCCAGCAGTTTTAGTTCGGATGAGCAGTTCTTC
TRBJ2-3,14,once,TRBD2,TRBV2,CASRRLAGEDTQYF,TGTGCCAGCAGGAGACTAGCGGGAGAAGATACGCAGTATTTT
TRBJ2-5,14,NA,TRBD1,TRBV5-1,CASSLDRVGETQYF,TGCGCCAGCAGCCTGGACAGGGTAGGGGAGACCCAGTACTTC
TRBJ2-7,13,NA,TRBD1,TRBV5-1,CASSFPDRDEQYF,TGCGCCAGCAGCTTCCCCGACAGGGACGAGCAGTACTTC
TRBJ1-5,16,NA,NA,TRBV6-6,CASSFNKGYGNQPQHF,TGTGCCAGCAGTTTCAACAAAGGATACGGCAATCAGCCCCAGCATTTT
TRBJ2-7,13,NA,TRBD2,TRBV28,CASRTSVYYEQYF,TGTGCCAGCAGGACTAGCGTCTACTACGAGCAGTACTTC
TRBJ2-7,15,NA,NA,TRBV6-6,CASSSGAAGTYEQYF,TGTGCCAGCAGTTCAGGGGCGGCTGGCACCTACGAGCAGTACTTC
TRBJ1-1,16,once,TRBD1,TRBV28,CASSPGGARMNTEAFF,TGTGCCAGCAGCCCAGGGGGAGCGCGGATGAACACTGAAGCTTTCTTT
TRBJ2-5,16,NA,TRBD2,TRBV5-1,CASSLAAGGPQETQYF,TGCGCCAGCAGCTTGGCGGCGGGAGGGCCTCAGGAGACCCAGTACTTC
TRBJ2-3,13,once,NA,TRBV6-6,CASRGDDRTKQYF,TGTGCCAGCAGGGGCGATGACAGGACAAAGCAGTATTTT
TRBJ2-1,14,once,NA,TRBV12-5,CASGLGNNHNEQFF,TGTGCTAGTGGTTTGGGCAACAATCACAATGAGCAGTTCTTC
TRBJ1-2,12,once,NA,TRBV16,CASSSTGAVFTF,TGTGCCAGCAGCTCGACGGGTGCAGTGTTCACCTTC
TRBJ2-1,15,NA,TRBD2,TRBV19,CASSSGTSSYNEQFF,TGTGCCAGTAGCTCCGGGACTAGCTCCTACAATGAGCAGTTCTTC
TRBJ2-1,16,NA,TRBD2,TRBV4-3,CASSQERTRYMNEQFF,TGCGCCAGCAGCCAAGAAAGGACTAGGTATATGAATGAGCAGTTCTTC
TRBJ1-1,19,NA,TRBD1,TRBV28,CASSTYRQGARTLNTEAFF,TGTGCCAGCAGTACTTATAGACAGGGGGCGCGAACCCTGAACACTGAAGCTTTCTTT
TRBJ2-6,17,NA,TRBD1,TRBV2,CASSEDRGSSGANVLTF,TGTGCCAGCAGTGAGGACAGGGGCAGCTCTGGGGCCAACGTCCTGACTTTC
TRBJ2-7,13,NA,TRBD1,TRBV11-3,CASSYRGKYEQYF,TGTGCCAGCAGCTACAGGGGAAAGTACGAGCAGTACTTC
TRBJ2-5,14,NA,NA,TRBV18,CASSPRFAQETQYF,TGTGCCAGCTCACCACGTTTTGCTCAAGAGACCCAGTACTTC
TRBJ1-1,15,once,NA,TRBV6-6,CASSSPGQRNTEAFF,TGTGCCAGCAGTTCCCCAGGACAACGGAACACTGAAGCTTTCTTT
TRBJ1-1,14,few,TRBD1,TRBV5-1,CASSSVGGDTEAFF,TGCGCCAGCAGCAGCGTAGGGGGCGACACTGAAGCTTTCTTT
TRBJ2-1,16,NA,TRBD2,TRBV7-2,CASSTRTSGSRHEQFF,TGTGCCAGCAGCACCAGGACTAGCGGGAGCCGGCATGAGCAGTTCTTC
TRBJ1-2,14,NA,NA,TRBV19,CASSIDSPSYGYTF,TGTGCCAGTAGTATAGATTCTCCCTCCTATGGCTACACCTTC
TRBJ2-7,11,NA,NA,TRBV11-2,CASSLGAFMHF,TGTGCCAGCAGCTTAGGAGCTTTCATGCACTTC
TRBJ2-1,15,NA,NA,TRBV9,CASSVEGTSYNEQFF,TGTGCCAGCAGCGTAGAGGGGACTTCCTACAATGAGCAGTTCTTC
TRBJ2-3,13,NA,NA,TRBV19,CASSSGDTDTQYF,TGTGCCAGTAGTAGCGGGGACACAGATACGCAGTATTTT
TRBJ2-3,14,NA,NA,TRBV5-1,CASSLEQTTDTQYF,TGCGCCAGCAGCTTGGAACAGACCACAGATACGCAGTATTTT
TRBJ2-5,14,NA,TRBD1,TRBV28,CASSPGQVVETQYF,TGTGCCAGCAGTCCAGGACAGGTTGTGGAGACCCAGTACTTC
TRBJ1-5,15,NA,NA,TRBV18,CASSPGGRGNQPQHF,TGTGCCAGCTCACCGGGCGGGAGGGGCAATCAGCCCCAGCATTTT
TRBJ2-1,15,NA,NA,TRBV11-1,CASSLIWDSYNEQFF,TGTGCCAGCAGCTTAATTTGGGACTCATACAATGAGCAGTTCTTC
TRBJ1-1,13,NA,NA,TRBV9,CASSVSKNQRAFF,TGTGCCAGCAGCGTATCTAAGAATCAGAGAGCTTTCTTT